The rows below give T cell receptor beta chains drawn from one sample of a study of cytomegalovirus exposure and HLA in healthy donors. TCRdb's copy holds only in-frame clones and misses some; the assay was immunoSEQ multiplex PCR. The sample contains approximately 160,000 clones, about 89% of which appear only once. Sequenced sample: PBMCs. Source of these receptors: a woman in her late teens or twenties in good health and CMV-seropositive. The CDR3 runs from the conserved cysteine through the conserved F or W. D genes are given only for firm matches. A row's size may be missing; if present it is once, few, many or a size class.

clone size | D gene | J gene | V gene | CDR3 protein | CDR3 DNA
NA | NA | TRBJ1-2 | TRBV18 | CASAEQGNGYTF | TGTGCCAGCGCCGAACAGGGAAATGGCTACACCTTC
NA | NA | TRBJ1-2 | TRBV6-1 | CASRGGLYYGYTF | TGTGCCAGCAGGGGCGGACTCTACTATGGCTACACCTTC
NA | NA | TRBJ1-4 | TRBV7-2 | CASSPYSRATNEKLFF | TGTGCCAGCAGCCCCTACTCTAGAGCAACTAATGAAAAACTGTTTTTT
NA | TRBD1 | TRBJ1-2 | TRBV5-6 | CASSLPQGAAGYTF | TGTGCCAGCAGCTTACCACAGGGGGCAGCTGGCTACACCTTC
NA | NA | TRBJ1-5 | TRBV4-1 | CASSQDWPNQPQHF | TGCGCCAGCAGCCAGGACTGGCCCAATCAGCCCCAGCATTTT
NA | TRBD1 | TRBJ1-1 | TRBV7-9 | CASSPGTGDRAFF | TGTGCCAGCAGCCCGGGGACAGGGGATAGAGCTTTCTTT
NA | TRBD1 | TRBJ2-1 | TRBV6-5 | CASFRQGSYNEQFF | TGTGCCAGCTTTCGACAGGGCTCTTACAATGAGCAGTTCTTC
NA | NA | TRBJ2-7 | TRBV18 | CASSPLSGEQYF | TGTGCCAGCTCACCACTGTCGGGGGAGCAGTACTTC
NA | NA | TRBJ1-5 | TRBV6-1 | CASSEGASAQHF | TGTGCCAGCAGTGAAGGGGCCTCGGCCCAGCATTTT
once | TRBD1 | TRBJ2-7 | TRBV28 | CASSFPGTGRSYEQYF | TGTGCCAGCAGTTTTCCCGGGACAGGACGATCCTACGAGCAGTACTTC
NA | TRBD1 | TRBJ2-6 | TRBV5-1 | CASSLGWTGLSGANVLTF | TGCGCCAGCAGCTTGGGTTGGACAGGGCTCTCTGGGGCCAACGTCCTGACTTTC